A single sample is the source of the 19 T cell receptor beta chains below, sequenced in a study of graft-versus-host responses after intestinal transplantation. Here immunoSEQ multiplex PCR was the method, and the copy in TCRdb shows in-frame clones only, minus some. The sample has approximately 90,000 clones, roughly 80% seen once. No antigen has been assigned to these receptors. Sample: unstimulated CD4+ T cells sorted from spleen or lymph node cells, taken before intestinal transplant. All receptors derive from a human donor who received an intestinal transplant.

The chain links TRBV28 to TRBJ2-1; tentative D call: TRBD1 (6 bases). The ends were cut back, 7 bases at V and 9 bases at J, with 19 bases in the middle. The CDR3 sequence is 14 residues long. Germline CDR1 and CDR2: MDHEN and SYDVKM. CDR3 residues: CASTRGPLDSEQFF. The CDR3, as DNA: TGTGCCAGCACCCGCGGGCCGCTGGACAGTGAGCAGTTCTTC.

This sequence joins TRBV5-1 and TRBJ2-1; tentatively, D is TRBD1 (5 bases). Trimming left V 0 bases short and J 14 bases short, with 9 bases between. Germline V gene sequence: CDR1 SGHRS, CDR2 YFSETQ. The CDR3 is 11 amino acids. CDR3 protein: CASSLDRTKFF. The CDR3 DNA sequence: TGCGCCAGCAGCTTGGACAGGACGAAGTTCTTC.

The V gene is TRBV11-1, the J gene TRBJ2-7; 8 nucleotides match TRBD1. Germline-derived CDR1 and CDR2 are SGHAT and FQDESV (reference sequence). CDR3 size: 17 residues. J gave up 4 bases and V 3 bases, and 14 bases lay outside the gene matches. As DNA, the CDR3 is TGTGCCAGCAGCTTGAACGGGGAGCTTCGACAGGGGTACGAGCAGTACTTC. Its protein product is CASSLNGELRQGYEQYF.

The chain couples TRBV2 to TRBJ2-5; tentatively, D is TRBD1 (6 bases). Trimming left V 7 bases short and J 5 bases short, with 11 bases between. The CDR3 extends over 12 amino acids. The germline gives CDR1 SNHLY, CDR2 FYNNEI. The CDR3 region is CASNRARETQYF. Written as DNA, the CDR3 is TGTGCCAGCAACAGGGCCAGGGAGACCCAGTACTTC.

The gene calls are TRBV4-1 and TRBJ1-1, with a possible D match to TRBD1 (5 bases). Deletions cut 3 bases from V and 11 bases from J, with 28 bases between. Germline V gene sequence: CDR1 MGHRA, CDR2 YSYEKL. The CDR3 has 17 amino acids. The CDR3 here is CASSHTSGLAVGGVAFF. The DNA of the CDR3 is TGCGCCAGCAGCCACACTTCAGGGTTAGCGGTTGGGGGGGTCGCTTTCTTT.

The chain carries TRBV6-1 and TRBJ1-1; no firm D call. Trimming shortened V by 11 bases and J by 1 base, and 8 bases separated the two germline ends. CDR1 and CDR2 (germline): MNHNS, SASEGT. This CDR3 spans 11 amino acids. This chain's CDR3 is CAGTTNTEAFF. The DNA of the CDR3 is TGTGCCGGAACTACGAACACTGAAGCTTTCTTT.

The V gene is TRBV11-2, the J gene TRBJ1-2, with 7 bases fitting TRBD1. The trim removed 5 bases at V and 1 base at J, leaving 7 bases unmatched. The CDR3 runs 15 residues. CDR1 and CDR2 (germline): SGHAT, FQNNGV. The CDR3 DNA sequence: TGTGCCAGCAGCCCCGGGACAGAACGTAACTATGGCTACACCTTC. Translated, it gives CASSPGTERNYGYTF.

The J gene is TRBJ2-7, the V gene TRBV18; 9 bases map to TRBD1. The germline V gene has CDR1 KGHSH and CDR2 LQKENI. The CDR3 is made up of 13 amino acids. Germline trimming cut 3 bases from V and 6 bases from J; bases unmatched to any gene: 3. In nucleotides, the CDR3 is TGTGCCAGCTCACCTGACAGGGGGTTCGAGCAGTACTTC. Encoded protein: CASSPDRGFEQYF.

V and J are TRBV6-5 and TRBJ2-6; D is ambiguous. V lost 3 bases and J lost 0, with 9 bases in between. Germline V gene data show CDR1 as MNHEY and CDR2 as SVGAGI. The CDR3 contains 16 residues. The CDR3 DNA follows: TGTGCCAGCAGTTATTCCCAGGTCTCTGGGGCCAACGTCCTGACTTTC. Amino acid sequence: CASSYSQVSGANVLTF.

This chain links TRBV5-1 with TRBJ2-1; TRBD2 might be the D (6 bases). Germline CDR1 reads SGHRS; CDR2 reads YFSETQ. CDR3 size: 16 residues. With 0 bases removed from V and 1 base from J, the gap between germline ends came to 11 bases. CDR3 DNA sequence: TGCGCCAGCAGCTTGGAGTTGCGGGGTTCCTACAATGAGCAGTTCTTC. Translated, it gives CASSLELRGSYNEQFF.

CDR3 residues: CASSWSDNTEAFF. CDR3 sequence (DNA): TGCGCCAGCAGCTGGTCAGATAACACTGAAGCTTTCTTT. The chain has TRBV5-1 and TRBJ1-1; no reliable D call. Germline lookup yields CDR1 SGHRS and CDR2 YFSETQ. V was trimmed by 3 bases and J by 2 bases, leaving 8 bases between them. The CDR3 is 13 residues long.

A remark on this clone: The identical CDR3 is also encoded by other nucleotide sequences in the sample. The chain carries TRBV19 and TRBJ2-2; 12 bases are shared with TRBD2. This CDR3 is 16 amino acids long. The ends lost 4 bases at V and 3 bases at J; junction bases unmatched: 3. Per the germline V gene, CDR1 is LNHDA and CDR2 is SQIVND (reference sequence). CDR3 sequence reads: CASSKTSGGYTGELFF. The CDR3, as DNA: TGTGCCAGTAGTAAGACTAGCGGGGGATACACCGGGGAGCTGTTTTTT. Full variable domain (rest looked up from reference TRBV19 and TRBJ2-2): DGGITQSPKYLFRKEGQNVTLSCEQNLNHDAMYWYRQDPGQGLRLIYYSQIVNDFQKGDIAEGYSVSREKKESFPLTVTSAQKNPTAFYLCASSKTSGGYTGELFFGEGSRLTVL.

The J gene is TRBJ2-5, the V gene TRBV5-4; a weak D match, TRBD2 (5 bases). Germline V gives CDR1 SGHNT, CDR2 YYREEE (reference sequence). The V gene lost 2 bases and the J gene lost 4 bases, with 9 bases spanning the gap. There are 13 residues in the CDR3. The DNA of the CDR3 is TGTGCCAGCAGCTTAGAGGGCCGAGAGACCCAGTACTTC. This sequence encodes CASSLEGRETQYF. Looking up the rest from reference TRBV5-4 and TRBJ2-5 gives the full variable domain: ETGVTQSPTHLIKTRGQQVTLRCSSQSGHNTVSWYQQALGQGPQFIFQYYREEENGRGNFPPRFSGLQFPNYSSELNVNALELDDSALYLCASSLEGRETQYFGPGTRLLVL.

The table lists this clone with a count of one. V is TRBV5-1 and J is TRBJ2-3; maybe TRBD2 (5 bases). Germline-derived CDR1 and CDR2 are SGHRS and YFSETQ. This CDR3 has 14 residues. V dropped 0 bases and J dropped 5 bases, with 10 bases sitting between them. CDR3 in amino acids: CASSLAPGGDTQYF. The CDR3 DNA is TGCGCCAGCAGCTTGGCCCCCGGAGGAGATACGCAGTATTTT.

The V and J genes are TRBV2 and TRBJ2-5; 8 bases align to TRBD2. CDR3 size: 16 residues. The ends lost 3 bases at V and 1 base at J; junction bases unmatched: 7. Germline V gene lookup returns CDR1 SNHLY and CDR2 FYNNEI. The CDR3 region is CASSDGGLGIQETQYF. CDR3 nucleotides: TGTGCCAGCAGTGATGGGGGACTAGGTATCCAAGAGACCCAGTACTTC.

CDR3 DNA sequence: TGTGCCAGCAGTCCGGCGGGGGGGGGTTACGGGGAGCTGTTTTTT. It specifies CASSPAGGGYGELFF. The chain uses TRBV6-6 and TRBJ2-2, with TRBD2 matching over 9 bases. CDR1 and CDR2 (germline): MNHNY, SVGAGI (reference sequence). The CDR3 spans 15 residues. The J segment lost 7 bases and the V segment lost 5 bases, leaving 8 bases of the junction unmatched.

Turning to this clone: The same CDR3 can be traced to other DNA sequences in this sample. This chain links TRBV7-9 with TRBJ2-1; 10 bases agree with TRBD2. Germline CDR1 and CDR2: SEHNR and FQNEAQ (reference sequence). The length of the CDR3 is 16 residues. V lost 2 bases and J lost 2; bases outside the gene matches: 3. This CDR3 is CASSLSLAGAYNEQFF. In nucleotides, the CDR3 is TGTGCCAGCAGCTTAAGTCTAGCGGGGGCCTACAATGAGCAGTTCTTC.

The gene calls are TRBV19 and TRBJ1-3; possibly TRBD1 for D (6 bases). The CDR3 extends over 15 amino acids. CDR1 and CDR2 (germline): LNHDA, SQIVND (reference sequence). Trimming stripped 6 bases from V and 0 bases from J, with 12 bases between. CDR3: CASRGDRSSGNTIYF. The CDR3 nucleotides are TGTGCCAGTAGGGGCGACAGGAGCTCTGGAAACACCATATATTTT.

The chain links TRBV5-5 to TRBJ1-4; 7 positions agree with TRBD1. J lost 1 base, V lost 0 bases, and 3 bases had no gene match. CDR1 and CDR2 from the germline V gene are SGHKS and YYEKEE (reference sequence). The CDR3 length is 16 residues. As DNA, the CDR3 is TGTGCCAGCAGCTTGGGACAGGGCAGAACTAATGAAAAACTGTTTTTT. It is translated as CASSLGQGRTNEKLFF.